A selection of T cell receptor beta chains follows, all from one sample in a study of human T cells and chemical hapten exposure. One entry per CDR3 protein, called by TCRdb with MiXCR from the RACE reads. The data hold about 68,000 distinct CDR3 sequences, with over 9.5% observed a single time. The source material was whole blood, sampled in connection with sensitization to the hapten diphenylcyclopropenone (DPC). The receptor set was obtained from a woman in her forties or fifties with alopecia areata. Some clones in this sample may be carry-over from other donors' samples. CDR3s include the opening cysteine and the closing phenylalanine or tryptophan. A D gene is named only where the DNA matches it firmly.

>-|TRBV21-1|TRBJ1-5
CASSKTVTNQPQHF
>-|TRBV4-2|TRBJ1-5
CASSQQGRSGQHF
>-|TRBV14|TRBJ1-2
CASSQRNYGYTF
>-|TRBV7-2|TRBJ1-5
CASSWGRQLLQSNQPQHF
>TRBD2|TRBV6-1|TRBJ2-3
CASIRSGTSGRDTQYF
>-|TRBV5-1|TRBJ2-7
CASSTGTISYEQYF
>TRBD2|TRBV20-1|TRBJ2-1
CSARDLAGGPYNEQFF
>-|TRBV12-3/TRBV12-4|TRBJ1-1
CASRPWDGNTEAFF
>-|TRBV20-1|TRBJ2-7
CSTVENEQYF
>-|TRBV18|TRBJ2-3
CASSPRRVGTDTQYF
>TRBD2|TRBV5-1|TRBJ2-3
CASSKGLAGVVDTQYF
>-|TRBV6-2/TRBV6-3|TRBJ1-1
CASSLPRTVNTEAFF
>TRBD1|TRBV9|TRBJ1-4
CASSPRPGTGTNEKLFF
>-|TRBV5-1|TRBJ1-5
CASSLAGLSGSNQPQHF
>TRBD1|TRBV12-3/TRBV12-4|TRBJ1-5
CASSFGTGYGQPQHF
>-|TRBV28|TRBJ2-1
CASSFSLAGLYEQFF
>-|TRBV6-1|TRBJ2-7
CASKNGRQYSYEQYF
>TRBD2|TRBV5-1|TRBJ2-4
CASSREVAKNIQYF
>TRBD2|TRBV29-1|TRBJ2-1
CSVDGRKNEQFF
>-|TRBV7-6|TRBJ1-5
CASSPGTFVNQPQHF
>-|TRBV15|TRBJ2-3
CATSRDKGARLNTQYF
>TRBD2|TRBV7-9|TRBJ2-7
CASSSSGGEQYF
>-|TRBV29-1|TRBJ2-2
CSVVSRSRTGELFF
>-|TRBV7-3|TRBJ1-2
CASSFRGDHGYTF
>-|TRBV29-1|TRBJ2-2
CSVGERANTGELFF
>-|TRBV19|TRBJ1-5
CATHPISPSDQPQHF